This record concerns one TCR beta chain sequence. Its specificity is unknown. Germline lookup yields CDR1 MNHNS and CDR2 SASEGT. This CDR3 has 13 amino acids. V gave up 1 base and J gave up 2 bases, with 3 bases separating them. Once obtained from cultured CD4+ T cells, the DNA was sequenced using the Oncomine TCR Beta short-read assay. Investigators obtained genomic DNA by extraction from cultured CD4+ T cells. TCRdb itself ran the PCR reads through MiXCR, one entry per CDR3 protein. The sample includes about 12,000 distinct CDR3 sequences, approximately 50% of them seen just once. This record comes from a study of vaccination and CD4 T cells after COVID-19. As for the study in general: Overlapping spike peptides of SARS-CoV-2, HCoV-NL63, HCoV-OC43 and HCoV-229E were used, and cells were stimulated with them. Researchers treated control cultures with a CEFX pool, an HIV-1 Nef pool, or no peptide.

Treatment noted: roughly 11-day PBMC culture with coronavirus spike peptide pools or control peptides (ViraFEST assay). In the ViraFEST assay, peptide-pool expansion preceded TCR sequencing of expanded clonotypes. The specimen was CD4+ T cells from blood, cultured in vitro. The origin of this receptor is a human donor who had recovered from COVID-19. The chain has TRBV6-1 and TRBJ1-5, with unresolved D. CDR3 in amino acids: CASSEVGNQPQHF. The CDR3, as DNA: TGTGCCAGCAGTGAAGTGGGCAATCAGCCCCAGCATTTT.